The entry below describes one T cell receptor beta chain. The CDR3 has 18 amino acids. After removal of 4 bases from V and 3 bases from J, the junction contained 10 bases not matched to a gene. Germline CDR1 and CDR2: SGHRS and YFSETQ. The table came from immunoSEQ multiplex PCR; TCRdb's copy has only in-frame clones and leaves some out. The profile covers about 730,000 clones, with 75% to 90% appearing a single time and more than 0.008% taken by the ten largest. This entry is derived from a study of shared T cell receptors in the human thymus. The sample also formed part of further work on human thymus T cells. That source reports: All donors were healthy Finnish infants who were undergoing corrective surgery to treat congenital heart defects. Corrective heart surgery yielded resections, and these provided the thymus tissue.

The chain uses TRBV5-1 and TRBJ2-5; 15 bases agree with TRBD2. This receptor was taken from a girl under three years old with a congenital heart defect. The source material was thymocytes. The CDR3 protein is CASSPGWRTSGGEETQYF. The CDR3 DNA sequence: TGCGCCAGCAGCCCTGGGTGGCGGACTAGCGGGGGGGAAGAGACCCAGTACTTC. Combining the CDR3 with reference TRBV5-1 and TRBJ2-5 gives the whole variable domain KAGVTQTPRYLIKTRGQQVTLSCSPISGHRSVSWYQQTPGQGLQFLFEYFSETQRNKGNFPGRFSGRQFSNSRSEMNVSTLELGDSALYLCASSPGWRTSGGEETQYFGPGTRLLVL.